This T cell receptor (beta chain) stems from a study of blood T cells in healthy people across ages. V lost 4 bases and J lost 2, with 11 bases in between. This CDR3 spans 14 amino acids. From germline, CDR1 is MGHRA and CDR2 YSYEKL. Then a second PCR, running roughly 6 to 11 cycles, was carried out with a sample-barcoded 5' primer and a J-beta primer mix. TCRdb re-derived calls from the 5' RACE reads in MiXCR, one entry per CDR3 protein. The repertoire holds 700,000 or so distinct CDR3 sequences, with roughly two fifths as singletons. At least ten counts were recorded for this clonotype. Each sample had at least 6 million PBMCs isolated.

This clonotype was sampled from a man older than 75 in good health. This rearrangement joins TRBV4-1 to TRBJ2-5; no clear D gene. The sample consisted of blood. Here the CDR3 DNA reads TGCGCCAGCAGCCCAAAGGACGGTCAAGAGACCCAGTACTTC. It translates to CASSPKDGQETQYF.